The 12 T cell receptor beta chains reported below all come from one sample, sequenced in a study of CD8+CD57+ T cells in acquired aplastic anemia (dated by TCRdb to the late 2010s). Expansion of CD8+CD57+ cells had been shown by flow cytometry in the patients chosen for sequencing. These reads were obtained on an Illumina HiSeq 2000. Genomic DNA served as template for TCR beta VDJ combination and CDR3 sequence profiling. TCRdb handled the public reads itself, with Q25 trimming in fastp and clone calling in MiXCR, and kept productive beta chains. Rows with a matching CDR3 protein are joined into one entry that keeps the most common DNA and genes. This sample holds roughly 280,000 distinct CDR3 sequences; 50% to 65% were observed only once. The ten largest clones represent under 1.5% of the sample. Sequencing was carried out using sorted CD4+, CD8+, or CD8+CD57+ T cells (not recorded which) from PBMCs. The source of these receptors is a human donor with aplastic anemia.

This clonotype has a count of ten or more. This chain connects TRBV20-1 to TRBJ1-1; D is possibly TRBD1 (5 bases). The CDR3 covers 13 residues. Germline V CDR1 and CDR2: DFQATT, SNEGSKA (reference sequence). Trimming shortened V by 5 bases and J by 3 bases, and 13 bases separated the two germline ends. CDR3 protein: CSAPPRADTEAFF. CDR3 bases: TGCAGTGCTCCCCCCAGGGCGGACACTGAAGCTTTCTTT.

V gene TRBV7-6 combines with J gene TRBJ2-1; D is unresolved. The CDR3 covers 13 residues. Germline CDR1 is SGHVS and CDR2 is FNYEAQ. Trimming stripped 4 bases from V and 8 bases from J, with 12 bases between. CDR3 coding DNA: TGTGCCAGCAGCTCAGATCTAAGTCATGAGCAGTTCTTC. Its protein is CASSSDLSHEQFF.

V and J are TRBV24-1 and TRBJ2-1; 9 nucleotides match TRBD2. Germline V CDR1 and CDR2: KGHDR, SFDVKD. The CDR3 runs 15 residues. V lost 1 base and J lost 6; bases outside the gene matches: 3. For the CDR3, the DNA is TGTGCCACCAGTGATTTAACTAGCGGGCTCAATGAGCAGTTCTTC. Protein product: CATSDLTSGLNEQFF.

V and J are TRBV10-3 and TRBJ1-1; TRBD1 matches 10 bases. This CDR3 has 15 residues. J lost 4 bases, V lost 6 bases, and 8 bases had no gene match. CDR1 ENHRY and CDR2 SYGVKD come from the germline V gene. CDR3 sequence: CAISTTGGKGTEAFF. CDR3 bases: TGTGCCATCAGCACGACAGGGGGCAAGGGCACTGAAGCTTTCTTT.

In its sample, this clonotype ranks as medium-sized. V gene TRBV20-1 combines with J gene TRBJ1-5; D ambiguous. Trimming removed 2 bases at V and 0 bases at J, with 5 bases between. The germline gives CDR1 DFQATT, CDR2 SNEGSKA (reference sequence). CDR3 length: 13 amino acids. The CDR3 DNA reads as TGCAGTGCTAGAACTGATAGCAATCAGCCCCAGCATTTT. This sequence encodes CSARTDSNQPQHF.

The rearrangement links TRBV2 to TRBJ2-2; D is unclear. The germline V gene has CDR1 SNHLY and CDR2 FYNNEI. V lost 6 bases and J lost 7, with 18 bases in between. The CDR3 has 15 residues. CDR3 in DNA: TGTGCCAGCAGGCCCCTCCCATCGACGGACGGGGAGCTGTTTTTT. Translating it yields CASRPLPSTDGELFF.

This rearrangement joins TRBV25-1 to TRBJ2-5; D unclear. Between the trimmed V and J ends, which lost 6 bases and 1 base, there was a span of 15 bases. Per germline, CDR1 MGHDK and CDR2 SYGVNS. The CDR3 has 15 residues. The CDR3 is CASSLVNGVQETQYF. CDR3 nucleotide sequence: TGTGCCAGCAGCTTAGTGAATGGAGTCCAAGAGACCCAGTACTTC.

This clonotype has ten or more counts. This chain links TRBV6-6 with TRBJ2-2; D uncertain. The V gene's germline CDR1 is MNHNY and CDR2 SVGAGI (reference sequence). Trimming left V 6 bases short and J 3 bases short, with 11 bases between. The CDR3 has 14 residues. This chain's CDR3 is CASRAMGDTGELFF. The CDR3 DNA reads as TGTGCCAGCAGGGCCATGGGCGACACCGGGGAGCTGTTTTTT.

Points on this clonotype: Because the CDR3 is missing its conserved closing phenylalanine or tryptophan, this is likely a read error. J is TRBJ2-5 and V is TRBV25-1; 10 nucleotides match TRBD2. Trimming took 2 bases from V and 9 from J; bases not matched to a gene: 12. The CDR3 is 16 amino acids. Germline-derived CDR1 and CDR2 are MGHDK and SYGVNS. DNA of the CDR3: TGTGCCAGCAGTGAAGTTTCTAGCGGGGGAGTGGGGTCCCAGTACTCC. Translating gives CASSEVSSGGVGSQYS.

This clonotype was observed a few times. The CDR3 nucleotides are TGCAGTGCTCTTCAGGGGGCATCTCGCAACGAGCAGTACTTC. Its protein product is CSALQGASRNEQYF. The chain links TRBV20-1 to TRBJ2-7; 8 bases line up with TRBD1. Germline CDR1 is DFQATT and CDR2 is SNEGSKA (reference sequence). The CDR3 loop spans 14 amino acids. V was pared by 5 bases and J by 5 bases, with 11 bases of the junction left unmatched.

In this sample, this clonotype turned up many times. The chain joins TRBV9 to TRBJ2-3, with 7 bases fitting TRBD2. Germline assignment: CDR1 SGDLS and CDR2 YYNGEE. This CDR3 is built from 17 residues. V dropped 3 bases and J dropped 2; count of bases not matched to a gene: 12. The CDR3 is CASSGLSGRAPTDTQYF. CDR3 sequence (DNA): TGTGCCAGCAGCGGGCTGAGTGGGAGGGCCCCCACAGATACGCAGTATTTT. Using reference TRBV9 and TRBJ2-3 for the parts outside the CDR3, the full variable domain is DSGVTQTPKHLITATGQRVTLRCSPRSGDLSVYWYQQSLDQGLQFLIQYYNGEERAKGNILERFSAQQFPDLHSELNLSSLELGDSALYFCASSGLSGRAPTDTQYFGPGTRLTVL.

This chain links TRBV5-1 with TRBJ2-7, with 7 bases identical to TRBD2. CDR1 and CDR2 from the germline V gene are SGHRS and YFSETQ. With 1 base clipped from V and 0 bases from J, the junction kept 4 bases outside the gene matches. This CDR3 spans 15 amino acids. DNA for the CDR3: TGCGCCAGCAGCTTGTCCGGGGGGAGCTCCTACGAGCAGTACTTC. Its translation is CASSLSGGSSYEQYF.